This T cell receptor beta chain appears in the sequencing data of a study of beta chain features in type 1 diabetes. Since all of the isolated RNA was reverse transcribed, expressed TCRB transcripts were what got sequenced. The assay was immunoSEQ multiplex PCR, and TCRdb's table has in-frame clones only and misses some. Found here are around 400,000 clones, approximately 16% of them singletons; the top ten hold about 0.02%. This clone was seen a handful of times. Staining for CD45RO/CCR7/CD25/CD127/CD95/CD27 allowed sorting of CD4+ naive, central memory, regulatory and stem cell-like memory cells. CDR1 is SGHRS, CDR2 YFSETQ, per germline. The CDR3 has 15 amino acids. The ends lost 2 bases at V and 9 bases at J; junction bases unmatched: 6.

The sequenced sample consisted of naive CD4+ T cells from blood. This receptor was obtained from a woman aged 18-30 years in good health. The chain uses TRBV5-1 and TRBJ2-1; 12 positions match TRBD2. The CDR3 DNA sequence: TGCGCCAGCAGCTTCCGGACTAGCGGGAACACTGAGCAGTTCTTC. Translated, it gives CASSFRTSGNTEQFF.